What follows are 5 T cell receptor beta chains derived from one specimen sequenced in a study of T cells after yellow fever vaccination. Each CDR3 protein gets one entry after TCRdb re-called the 5' RACE reads with MiXCR. Among under 150,000 distinct CDR3 sequences listed, about 7.7% were seen once. Sequenced here: CD4+ T cells sorted from PBMCs, sampled 5 days after the yellow fever booster vaccination. The receptors shown here come from a man younger than 45 who received the YFV17D yellow fever vaccine.

Comments on this clonotype: An end of the junction differs from the germline gene, which may be a read error. The rearrangement uses TRBV20-1 and TRBJ2-3, with 10 bases lining up with TRBD1. This CDR3 region has 16 residues. Germline V gene lookup returns CDR1 DFQATT and CDR2 SNEGSKA (reference sequence). CDR3 in amino acids: CCAREWDRGSTDTQYF. The CDR3 coding sequence is TGCTGTGCTAGAGAGTGGGACAGGGGTAGCACAGATACGCAGTATTTT.

The V and J genes are TRBV29-1 and TRBJ2-6; 7 nucleotides line up with TRBD1. Per germline, CDR1 SQVTM and CDR2 ANQGSEA. The CDR3 contains 14 residues. V shed 4 bases and J 6 bases; nucleotides not matched to a gene: 6. The CDR3 reads CSVGRQGEANVLTF. The DNA for the CDR3 is TGCAGCGTTGGCCGACAGGGAGAGGCCAACGTCCTGACTTTC.

This clonotype has at least ten counts. This rearrangement joins TRBV7-9 to TRBJ2-3; the match to TRBD1 covers 7 bases. Germline CDR1 SEHNR, CDR2 FQNEAQ (reference sequence). This CDR3 contains 15 residues. V lost 1 base to trimming and J lost 1 base; unmatched junction nucleotides: 2. CDR3 in amino acids: CASSLGDSRTDTQYF. The CDR3 region has the DNA TGTGCCAGCAGCTTAGGGGACAGCCGCACAGATACGCAGTATTTT.

The chain links TRBV19 to TRBJ1-1; 8 nucleotides match TRBD1. Looked up from germline, CDR1 is LNHDA and CDR2 is SQIVND (reference sequence). Trimming cost V 3 bases and J 4 bases; bases outside gene matches: 16. The CDR3 length is 18 residues. The CDR3, as DNA: TGTGCCAGTAGTATGAGAGGACAGGGATTCGGGTCGCCCACTGAAGCTTTCTTT. This encodes CASSMRGQGFGSPTEAFF.

This sequence joins TRBV7-9 and TRBJ2-1; TRBD2 aligns across 7 bases. The CDR3 extends over 15 amino acids. The trim removed 5 bases at V and 5 bases at J, leaving 9 bases unmatched. Germline loops: CDR1 SEHNR, CDR2 FQNEAQ (reference sequence). The CDR3 loop reads CASSKSAGANNEQFF. The CDR3 DNA sequence: TGTGCCAGCAGCAAGAGCGCGGGAGCCAACAATGAGCAGTTCTTC.